The rows below give T cell receptor beta chains drawn from one sample of a study of cytomegalovirus exposure and HLA in healthy donors. Assay: immunoSEQ multiplex PCR; the TCRdb copy retains only in-frame clones and omits some. The table has 100,000 to 150,000 clones, approximately 94% seen once. Material: PBMCs. The receptor set was obtained from a man aged 18 to 30 in good health and CMV-seronegative. Each CDR3 is given with its conserved first and last residue. Fields, in order: J gene, D gene, clone size, V gene, CDR3 length, CDR3 DNA, CDR3 protein. The D gene is left open where the match is weak. Size values are once, few and many counts, or a class for expanded clones, and some rows have none.

>TRBJ1-1|.|once|TRBV5-5|15
TGTGCCAGCGCCCGAGCGGTTAACATGAACACTGAAGCTTTCTTT
CASARAVNMNTEAFF
>TRBJ2-1|.|.|TRBV10-3|14
TGTGCCTCAGCTGCGGGGAGCTCCTACAATGAGCAGTTCTTC
CASAAGSSYNEQFF
>TRBJ1-1|TRBD1|once|TRBV5-1|15
TGCGCCAGCAGCTGGGGACAGGGACGGGCCACTGAAGCTTTCTTT
CASSWGQGRATEAFF
>TRBJ1-2|TRBD1|.|TRBV28|14
TGTGCCAGCAGCGAAACACAGGGGTCCTATGGCTACACCTTC
CASSETQGSYGYTF
>TRBJ2-7|TRBD2|.|TRBV10-3|14
TGTGCCATCAGTGGCGAGCGGGAGGTCCCCGAGCAGTACTTC
CAISGEREVPEQYF
>TRBJ2-7|TRBD2|.|TRBV10-3|15
TGTGCCATCAGTGAGTCCCGAGCGGGAGCTGACGAGCAGTACTTC
CAISESRAGADEQYF
>TRBJ2-5|TRBD2|.|TRBV27|14
TGTGCCAGCAGGAAGACTAGCTCCCAAGAGACCCAGTACTTC
CASRKTSSQETQYF
>TRBJ2-7|TRBD1|few|TRBV11-3|13
TGTGCCAGCAGCGGCCAGGGGGCATACGAGCAGTACTTC
CASSGQGAYEQYF
>TRBJ2-2|.|.|TRBV11-3|14
TGTGCCAGCAGCTTTGAGGGGGACACCGGGGAGCTGTTTTTT
CASSFEGDTGELFF
>TRBJ2-7|TRBD2|.|TRBV27|14
TGTGCCAGCAGTTTACGGGGGAGGGCCTACGAGCAGTACTTC
CASSLRGRAYEQYF
>TRBJ2-7|TRBD1|.|TRBV7-2|14
TGTGCCAGCAGCTTGGGACAGGGGTGGGAAGAGCAGTACTTC
CASSLGQGWEEQYF
>TRBJ2-7|.|.|TRBV6-5|16
TGTGCCAGCAGTTACTCGAATAGGCAGACAACCTACGAGCAGTACTTC
CASSYSNRQTTYEQYF
>TRBJ2-7|.|.|TRBV6-1|12
TGTGCCAGCAGTTATGGGCAGCCGGAGCAGTACTTC
CASSYGQPEQYF
>TRBJ2-2|TRBD2|.|TRBV2|18
TGTGCCAGCAGTCCCTGGACTAGCGGGACTGCGAACACCGGGGAGCTGTTTTTT
CASSPWTSGTANTGELFF
>TRBJ2-1|TRBD2|.|TRBV11-3|16
TGTGCCAGCAGCCCTCCACTAGCGGGAGTAATCAATGAGCAGTTCTTC
CASSPPLAGVINEQFF
>TRBJ2-5|.|.|TRBV7-2|13
TGTGCCAGCAGCTTATTATCTCTGGAGACCCAGTACTTC
CASSLLSLETQYF
>TRBJ1-5|.|.|TRBV6-5|13
TGTGCCAGCAGGACCCAGGTCAATCAGCCCCAGCATTTT
CASRTQVNQPQHF
>TRBJ2-7|.|.|TRBV7-2|15
TGTGCCAGCAGCTTAGTTCAGGGGACGCCCTACGAGCAGTACTTC
CASSLVQGTPYEQYF
>TRBJ1-2|.|.|TRBV30|11
TGTGCCTGGAGTGACAGGACCTCCTACACCTTC
CAWSDRTSYTF
>TRBJ1-5|.|.|TRBV21-1|15
TGTGCCAGCAGTTCGAGGGACAGGGAAAATCAGCCCCAGCATTTT
CASSSRDRENQPQHF
>TRBJ1-5|.|.|TRBV18|15
TGTGCCAGCTCCGAGCTCACGAAAAGCAATCAGCCCCAGCATTTT
CASSELTKSNQPQHF
>TRBJ1-1|.|once|TRBV20-1|11
TGCAGTCCCCGGGACAACTATGAAGCTTTCTTT
CSPRDNYEAFF
>TRBJ2-2|.|.|TRBV21-1|18
TGTGCCAGCAGCAAAGCGCTTTTATCCAGCGGGAGGGCCGGGGAGCTGTTTTTT
CASSKALLSSGRAGELFF
>TRBJ1-2|.|.|TRBV28|19
TGTGCCAGCAGTTCCGAGGAGGGTCTTGAGTTGTCCCTTAACTATGGCTACACCTTC
CASSSEEGLELSLNYGYTF
>TRBJ1-5|.|.|TRBV9|14
TGTGCCAGCAGCGTAAGTTCGGGCAATCAGCCCCAGCATTTT
CASSVSSGNQPQHF
>TRBJ1-5|TRBD1|.|TRBV7-2|16
TGTGCCAGCAGCTGGCGGACAGGCAATAGCAATCAGCCCCAGCATTTT
CASSWRTGNSNQPQHF
>TRBJ2-7|TRBD2|.|TRBV6-1|13
TGTGCCAGCATCCCGGGGACTAGCTACGAGCAGTACTTC
CASIPGTSYEQYF
>TRBJ1-5|.|.|TRBV6-6|13
TGTGCCAGCAGCCTCTTGGGCCGATCGCCCCAGCATTTT
CASSLLGRSPQHF
>TRBJ1-5|TRBD1|.|TRBV19|15
TGTGCCAGTAGTAGGGACAGGGGAGTATCTCAGCCCCAGCATTTT
CASSRDRGVSQPQHF
>TRBJ2-3|.|.|TRBV27|15
TGTGCCAGCAGTCCGATGCAGGGGCTGGGAGATACGCAGTATTTT
CASSPMQGLGDTQYF
>TRBJ2-7|TRBD2|.|TRBV4-2|15
TGTGCCAGCAGCCAAGGGGACCTAGCGGGAGACGAGCAGTACTTC
CASSQGDLAGDEQYF
>TRBJ1-5|.|.|TRBV6-6|13
TGTGCCAGCCGTCAAGGGGCTGGACAGCCCCAGCATTTT
CASRQGAGQPQHF
>TRBJ2-7|TRBD1|.|TRBV5-8|14
TGTGCCAGCAGCTACGGGACAGGGGCGGACGAGCAGTACTTC
CASSYGTGADEQYF
>TRBJ2-7|.|.|TRBV4-3|15
TGCGCCAGCAGCCAAGAACTACGCCCCCTCTACGAGCAGTACTTC
CASSQELRPLYEQYF
>TRBJ2-7|TRBD2|.|TRBV7-9|14
TGTGCCAGCAGCCCTATAGCGGGGGGCTACGAGCAGTACTTC
CASSPIAGGYEQYF
>TRBJ2-1|.|.|TRBV11-2|16
TGTGCCAGCAGCTTACAGGACAGCCTCTCCTACAATGAGCAGTTCTTC
CASSLQDSLSYNEQFF
>TRBJ1-5|TRBD1|once|TRBV4-2|16
TGTGCCAGCAGCCAGACAGGGACCGGTAGGAATCAGCCCCAGCATTTT
CASSQTGTGRNQPQHF
>TRBJ1-1|.|.|TRBV28|15
TGTGCCAGCAGTTCCCCTCGAGGGGGTGACACTGAAGCTTTCTTT
CASSSPRGGDTEAFF
>TRBJ2-1|TRBD2|.|TRBV28|11
TGTGCCAGTTGTCGGGGGGGTGAGCAGTTCTTC
CASCRGGEQFF
>TRBJ1-5|.|.|TRBV10-2|15
TGCGCCAGCAGTGACCCCGGGGGGAGACATCAGCCCCAGCATTTT
CASSDPGGRHQPQHF
>TRBJ2-7|TRBD2|.|TRBV27|14
TGTGCCAGCAGTATTAGCGGGAGGGTGTACGAGCAGTACTTC
CASSISGRVYEQYF
>TRBJ1-3|TRBD1|.|TRBV9|16
TGTGCCAGCAGCGTGGGGACAGCTCACTCTGGAAACACCATATATTTT
CASSVGTAHSGNTIYF
>TRBJ1-2|.|.|TRBV4-2|15
TGTGCCAGCAGCCAAGACGGAGACAGCAACTATGGCTACACCTTC
CASSQDGDSNYGYTF
>TRBJ2-7|.|.|TRBV5-6|15
TGTGCCAGCAGCTTGAGTGGCAGGTCCTCCTACGAGCAGTACTTC
CASSLSGRSSYEQYF
>TRBJ2-7|TRBD2|.|TRBV13|17
TGTGCCAGCAGCCTCGGACTAGCGGGAGGGGGGCCCTACGAGCAGTACTTC
CASSLGLAGGGPYEQYF
>TRBJ1-1|TRBD1|.|TRBV28|14
TGTGCCAGCAGTTCCCAAAGGGGGCACACTGAAGCTTTCTTT
CASSSQRGHTEAFF
>TRBJ2-1|TRBD2|.|TRBV11-3|16
TGTGCCAGCAGCCCCGGGACTAGCGGGTTTAGAGATGAGCAGTTCTTC
CASSPGTSGFRDEQFF
>TRBJ1-2|.|.|TRBV9|12
TGTGCCAGCAGCCCGGGGGGAGCTGGCTACACCTTC
CASSPGGAGYTF
>TRBJ2-3|TRBD1|.|TRBV6-4|21
TGTGCCAGCAGTGACTCACTCCTACTGGGACAGGGTTTCCTCAGCACAGATACGCAGTATTTT
CASSDSLLLGQGFLSTDTQYF
>TRBJ2-3|.|.|TRBV11-2|15
TGTGCCAGCAGCTTGAGTGGCGGGAGCACAGATACGCAGTATTTT
CASSLSGGSTDTQYF
>TRBJ2-5|.|.|TRBV5-1|12
TGCGCCAGCAGCTCCTCCCAAGAGACCCAGTACTTC
CASSSSQETQYF
>TRBJ2-3|TRBD2|once|TRBV7-2|16
TGTGCCAGCAGCTTAGAAAATAGCGGGCCCTTCGATACGCAGTATTTT
CASSLENSGPFDTQYF
>TRBJ2-7|TRBD2|.|TRBV5-4|17
TGTGCCAGCAGCTCACGGGATCTAGCGGAAAGCTCCTACGAGCAGTACTTC
CASSSRDLAESSYEQYF
>TRBJ1-2|TRBD1|.|TRBV7-2|17
TGTGCCAGCAGCCCGGGACAGGGGCGCAGTGGAGGCTATGGCTACACCTTC
CASSPGQGRSGGYGYTF
>TRBJ1-5|TRBD1|once|TRBV6-5|15
TGTGCCAGCAGATTAGACAGGGTGAGCAATCAGCCCCAGCATTTT
CASRLDRVSNQPQHF